Reported below is one TCR beta chain. Other DNA sequences within the sample encode an identical CDR3. The record originates from a study of blood T cell repertoires in COVID-19. About the research overall: Sites in the United States, Italy and Spain provided acute and convalescent COVID-19 samples. T cells, B-cell-depleted T cells, or PBMCs provided the cDNA or gDNA that served as material.

V lost 3 bases and J lost 4, with 6 bases in between. The germline gives CDR1 LGHDT, CDR2 YNNKEL (reference sequence). The CDR3 covers 13 residues. Methods used by the authors: Quantification of nucleated cells was approximated via reference gene primer amplification. Using immunoSEQ multiplex PCR, the repertoire was profiled, and TCRdb retains in-frame clones only, with some absent. V and J calls and clone size are those listed in that table; D and trimming were worked out from the DNA. The profile covers about 220,000 clones, with 65% to 85% appearing a single time and approximately 2.5% taken by the ten largest.

The chain recombines TRBV3-1 (or the pseudogene TRBV3-2) with TRBJ2-2; D not resolved. The sequence was obtained from a woman aged 55-69 years with acute or convalescent COVID-19. Sequencing was carried out using peripheral blood. The CDR3 nucleotides are TGTGCCAGCAGCCAGGTAGCCACCGGGGAGCTGTTTTTT. Its protein product is CASSQVATGELFF.